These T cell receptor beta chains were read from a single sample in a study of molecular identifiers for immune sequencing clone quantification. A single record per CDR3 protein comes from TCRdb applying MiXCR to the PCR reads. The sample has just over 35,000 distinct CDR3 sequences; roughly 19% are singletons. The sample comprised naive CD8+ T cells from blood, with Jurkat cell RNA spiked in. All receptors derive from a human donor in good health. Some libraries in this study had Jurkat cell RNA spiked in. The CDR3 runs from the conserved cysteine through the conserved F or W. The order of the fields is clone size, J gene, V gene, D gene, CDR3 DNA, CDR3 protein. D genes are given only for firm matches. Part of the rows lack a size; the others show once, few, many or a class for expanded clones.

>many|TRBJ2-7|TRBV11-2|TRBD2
TGTGCCAGCAGCCTAGTGAGCGGGGGGGCCTACGAGCAGTACTTC
CASSLVSGGAYEQYF
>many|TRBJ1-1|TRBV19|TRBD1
TGTGCCAGTATTCAGGGGGGTGCCGATGAAGCTTTCTTT
CASIQGGADEAFF
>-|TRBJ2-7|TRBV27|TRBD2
TGTGCCAGCAGTCTATTCGGGGGGGACTACGAGCAGTACTTC
CASSLFGGDYEQYF
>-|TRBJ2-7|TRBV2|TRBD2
TGTGCCAGCATGGGACTAGCGGGAGTCTTCCACGAGCAGTACTTC
CASMGLAGVFHEQYF
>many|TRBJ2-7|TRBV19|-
TGTGCCAGTAGTCCAGGGATGACGTACGAGCAGTACTTC
CASSPGMTYEQYF
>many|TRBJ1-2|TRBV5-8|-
TGTGCCAGCAGCTTGGGACAGGACGCGGATGGCTACACCTTC
CASSLGQDADGYTF
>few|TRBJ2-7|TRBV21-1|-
TGTGCCAGCAGCACTCGGACAGGCTCCTACGAGCAGTACTTC
CASSTRTGSYEQYF
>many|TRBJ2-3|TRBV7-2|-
TGTGCCAGCAGCTTAGGCGGGTCCCCCTTGACAGATACGCAGTATTTT
CASSLGGSPLTDTQYF
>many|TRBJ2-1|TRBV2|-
TGTGCCAGCAGTGAAGCTACCCACTACAATGAGCAGTTCTTC
CASSEATHYNEQFF
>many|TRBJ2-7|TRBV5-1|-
TGCGCCAGCAGCTTGGGCGGACTCCCCTCCGAGCAGTACTTC
CASSLGGLPSEQYF
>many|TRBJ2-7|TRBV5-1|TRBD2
TGCGCCAGCAGGGCCTCGGGGGGACGCTCCTACGAGCAGTACTTC
CASRASGGRSYEQYF
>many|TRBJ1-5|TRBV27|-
TGTGCCAGCATGTCCAGATCTAGCAATCAGCCCCAGCATTTT
CASMSRSSNQPQHF
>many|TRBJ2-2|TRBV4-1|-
TGCGCCAGCAGCCAAGGAGGGGGACCCAACACCGGGGAGCTGTTTTTT
CASSQGGGPNTGELFF
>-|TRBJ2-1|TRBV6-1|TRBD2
TGTGCCAGCAGGATAGCGGGGGGCGCCTACAATGAGCAGTTCTTC
CASRIAGGAYNEQFF
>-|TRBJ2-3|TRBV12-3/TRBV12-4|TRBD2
TGTGCCAGCAGTCTGGGACTAGCGGGGGTGAAAGATACGCAGTATTTT
CASSLGLAGVKDTQYF
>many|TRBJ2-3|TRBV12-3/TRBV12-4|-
TGTGCCAGCAGCCTGGGAGAAGATACGCAGTATTTT
CASSLGEDTQYF
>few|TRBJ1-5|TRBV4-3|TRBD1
TGCGCCAGCAGCCAGGATACAGGGGGGAGCCAGCCCCAGCATTTT
CASSQDTGGSQPQHF
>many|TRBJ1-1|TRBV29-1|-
TGCAGCGTTGAAATCACCATGGGCGCTTTCTTT
CSVEITMGAFF
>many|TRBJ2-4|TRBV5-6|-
TGTGCCAGCAGCTCGCGACAACTAGCCAAAAACATTCAGTACTTC
CASSSRQLAKNIQYF
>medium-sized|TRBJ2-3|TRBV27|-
TGTGCCAGCAGTTTATGGCAAGGGCTAAGCACAGATACGCAGTATTTT
CASSLWQGLSTDTQYF
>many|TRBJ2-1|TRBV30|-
TGTGCCTGGAGTGTAGAAAGCTCCTACAATGAGCAGTTCTTC
CAWSVESSYNEQFF
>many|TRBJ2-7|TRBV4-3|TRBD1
TGCGCCAGCAGCCAAGCGTCACAGGGGACGGCCGAGCAGTACTTC
CASSQASQGTAEQYF
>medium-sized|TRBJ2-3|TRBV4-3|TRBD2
TGCGCCAGCAGCCATCTAGCGGGAGGTGCAGATACGCAGTATTTT
CASSHLAGGADTQYF
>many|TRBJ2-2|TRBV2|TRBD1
TGTGCCAGCAGCGCCGGACAGGGTTGGACCGGGGAGCTGTTTTTT
CASSAGQGWTGELFF
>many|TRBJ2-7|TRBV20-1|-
TGCAGTGCTAGAGTTGACCCCTCCTACGAGCAGTACTTC
CSARVDPSYEQYF
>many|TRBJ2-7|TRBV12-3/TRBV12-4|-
TGTGCCAGCAGTTTTGTGGCAGGGAGCGAGCAGTACTTC
CASSFVAGSEQYF
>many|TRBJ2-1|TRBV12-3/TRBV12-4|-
TGTGCCAGCAGTTTGACCTCCTCCGGTGAGCAGTTCTTC
CASSLTSSGEQFF
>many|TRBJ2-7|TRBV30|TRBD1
TGTGCCTGGAGTACTGGGACAGGGCCGTTCTACGAGCAGTACTTC
CAWSTGTGPFYEQYF
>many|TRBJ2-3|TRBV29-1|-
TGCAGCGTTGAAGTTCAACAGGCACTGAGCACAGATACGCAGTATTTT
CSVEVQQALSTDTQYF
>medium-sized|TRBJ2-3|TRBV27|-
TGTGCCAGCAGCTCCACAGATACGCAGTATTTT
CASSSTDTQYF
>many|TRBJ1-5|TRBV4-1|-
TGCGCCAGCAGCCAAGGAGGCTTGGGTGATAGCAATCAGCCCCAGCATTTT
CASSQGGLGDSNQPQHF
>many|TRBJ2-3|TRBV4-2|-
TGTGCCAGCAGCCAATTAGGGTCAGGCGCAGATACGCAGTATTTT
CASSQLGSGADTQYF
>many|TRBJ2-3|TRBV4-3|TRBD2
TGCGCCAGCAGCCCTTATCTTAGCGGGGGGGCGGTTACGCAGTATTTT
CASSPYLSGGAVTQYF
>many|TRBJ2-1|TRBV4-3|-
TGCGCCAGCAGCCAAGATCTGGCAGCAATAAATGAGCAGTTCTTC
CASSQDLAAINEQFF
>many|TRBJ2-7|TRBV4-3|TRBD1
TGCGCCAGCAGCCAAGGGCGGACAGGTTCCTACGAGCAGTACTTC
CASSQGRTGSYEQYF
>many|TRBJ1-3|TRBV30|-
TGTGCCTGGAGTGTACGAAACACCATATATTTT
CAWSVRNTIYF
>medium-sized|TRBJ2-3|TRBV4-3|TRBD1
TGCGCCAGCAGCCAGGACAGGGGGACAGATACGCAGTATTTT
CASSQDRGTDTQYF
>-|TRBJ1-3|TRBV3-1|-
TGTGCCAGCAGCCAAGGGCAGGTCTCTGGAAACACCATATATTTT
CASSQGQVSGNTIYF
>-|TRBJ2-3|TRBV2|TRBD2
TGTGCCAGCAATCCACTAGCGGGGGTATCGGATACGCAGTATTTT
CASNPLAGVSDTQYF
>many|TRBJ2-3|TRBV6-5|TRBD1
TGTGCCAGCAGTCCGCAGACAGGGGCCCCGCGGGGGCAGTATTTT
CASSPQTGAPRGQYF
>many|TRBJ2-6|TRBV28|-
TGTGCCAGCAGGGCGACAGTCAGGAGCTCTGGGGCCAACGTCCTGACTTTC
CASRATVRSSGANVLTF
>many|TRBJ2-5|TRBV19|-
TGTGCCAGTAGTTTCCAGGGACAAGAGACCCAGTACTTC
CASSFQGQETQYF
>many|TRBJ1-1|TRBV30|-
TGTGCCTGGAGAGGGGCGGCGGGGGGCACTGAAGCTTTCTTT
CAWRGAAGGTEAFF
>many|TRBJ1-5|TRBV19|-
TGTGCCAGTACCTTCAGGGGAGGCAATCAGCCCCAGCATTTT
CASTFRGGNQPQHF
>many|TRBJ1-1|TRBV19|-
TGTGCCAGTAGTATAGCCGAGAACACTGAAGCTTTCTTT
CASSIAENTEAFF
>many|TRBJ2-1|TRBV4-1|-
TGCGCCAGCAGCCAAGGGGGAAACAACCTAGCTTATGAGCAGTTCTTC
CASSQGGNNLAYEQFF
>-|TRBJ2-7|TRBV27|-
TGTGCCAGCAGTCCCGGACACCGGCGGGAGCAGTACTTC
CASSPGHRREQYF
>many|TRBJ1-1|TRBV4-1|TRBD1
TGCGCCAGCAGCCAAGATGGGACAGGGGTAAAAGGGGTCACTGAAGCTTTCTTT
CASSQDGTGVKGVTEAFF
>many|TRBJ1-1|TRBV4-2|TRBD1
TGTGCCAGCAGCGACAGGGGGGGGTGGACTGAAGCTTTCTTT
CASSDRGGWTEAFF
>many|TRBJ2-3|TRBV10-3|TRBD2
TGTGCCATCAGTGAGTACCAGCGGGAGAGAGATACGCAGTATTTT
CAISEYQRERDTQYF